This T cell receptor beta chain came from a study of OX40 agonist ivuxolimab in advanced cancers. Study at large: Ivuxolimab is a fully human IgG2 antibody that activates OX40 (CD134). Enrolled patients in dose escalation had cancers that were hepatocellular carcinoma, melanoma, renal cell or head and neck cancer.

Study-wide results and limits: Dose levels from 0.1 to 3.0 mg/kg saw CD4+ and CD8+ blood T cells expand clonally by week 6. Those patients achieving a partial response at 0.1-3.0 mg/kg showed among the lowest clonal expansion.

Germline V gene data show CDR1 as MNHNS and CDR2 as SASEGT. V was clipped by 4 bases and J by 3 bases; unmatched bases: 3. This CDR3 comprises 14 residues. Here immunoSEQ multiplex PCR was the method, and the copy in TCRdb shows in-frame clones only, minus some. Among under 95,000 clones listed, about 89% were seen once. Details on this clone: The antigen is undetermined.

This specimen consisted of CD4+ or CD8+ T cells sorted from blood, obtained in a trial of the OX40 agonist ivuxolimab. The rearrangement joins TRBV6-1 to TRBJ2-3; TRBD1 agrees at 8 bases. The clonotype comes from an adult with an advanced solid tumor such as melanoma, head and neck, liver or kidney cancer. The CDR3 is CASSVGQGTDTQYF. The CDR3, as DNA: TGTGCCAGCAGTGTCGGACAGGGAACAGATACGCAGTATTTT.